This TCR beta chain was profiled in a study of T cell responses to AZD1222 COVID-19 vaccine. General study findings and limits: CD4 TCRs associated with vaccination spanned spike, dominating at 160-218 and 743-854.

A word on this clone: Its specificity is unknown.

From germline, CDR1 is SGHAT and CDR2 FQNNGV. V was trimmed by 4 bases and J by 8 bases, leaving 26 bases between them. The CDR3 is 17 residues long. The repertoire was sequenced with immunoSEQ multiplex PCR; TCRdb's copy has only in-frame clones and lacks some. The data contain about 180,000 clones, about nine tenths of them singletons. The source material was peripheral blood, sampled on day 0 of AZD1222 vaccination. The TCR was taken from an adult in good health. The chain combines TRBV11-2 with TRBJ1-2; D is uncertain. The CDR3 region is CASSSQRGGPTLRGYTF. The CDR3, as DNA: TGTGCCAGCAGCTCCCAACGGGGAGGGCCCACTCTAAGGGGCTACACCTTC.